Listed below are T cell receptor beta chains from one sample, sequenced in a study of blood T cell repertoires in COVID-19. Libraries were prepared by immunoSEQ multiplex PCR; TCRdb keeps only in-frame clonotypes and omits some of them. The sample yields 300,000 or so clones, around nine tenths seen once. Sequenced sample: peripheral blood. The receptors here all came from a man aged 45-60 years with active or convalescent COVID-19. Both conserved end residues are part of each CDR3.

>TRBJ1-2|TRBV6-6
CASSYGTGVFYGYTF
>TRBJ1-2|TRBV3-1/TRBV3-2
CASSGTGGVDGYTF
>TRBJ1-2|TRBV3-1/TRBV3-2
CASSQGGGYGYTF
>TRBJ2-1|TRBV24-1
CATSDFTGSDEQFF
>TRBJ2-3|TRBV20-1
CSTFPGDTQYF
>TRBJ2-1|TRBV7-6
CASSPAVGDYNEQFF
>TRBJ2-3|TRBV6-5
CASSYSEGADTQYF
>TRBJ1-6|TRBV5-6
CASSLRQDLTGDVGLHF
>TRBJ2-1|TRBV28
CASSFIGGTGTNEQFF
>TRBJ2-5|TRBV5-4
CASSRTGPETQYF
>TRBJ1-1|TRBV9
CASSPVAGAPGTEAFF
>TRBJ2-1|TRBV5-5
CASSSQGMSSYNEQFF
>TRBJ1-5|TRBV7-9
CASSRGSQPQHF
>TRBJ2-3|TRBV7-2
CASSRWASGTSTDTQYF
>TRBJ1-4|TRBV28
CASSSTRQGAREKLFF
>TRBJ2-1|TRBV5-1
CASSPGLAGGRGNEQFF
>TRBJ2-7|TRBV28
CASSFRSHYEQYF